The T cell receptor (beta chain) under discussion was sequenced for a study of cytomegalovirus exposure and HLA in healthy donors. Points from the study as a whole: The classifier reportedly diagnosed cytomegalovirus status with high sensitivity and specificity. CMV serostatus was the sole immune exposure information available.

The PCR employed 60 Vbeta primers together with 13 Jbeta primers. Method: immunoSEQ multiplex PCR; TCRdb's copy keeps in-frame clones and lacks some. The sample comprises about 130,000 clones, more than 80% of which are singletons, and 5.5% to 7.5% rests with the top ten. Per the germline V gene, CDR1 is SGHAT and CDR2 is FQNNGV. The CDR3 extends over 11 amino acids. V was pared by 4 bases and J by 6 bases, with 5 bases between. Worth noting for this clone: Its cognate antigen is unknown.

Material for sequencing was PBMCs. This receptor was taken from a woman between 40 and 50 years old in good health and CMV-seropositive. The V gene is TRBV11-2, the J gene TRBJ2-3; D is ambiguous. The CDR3 nucleotides are TGTGCCAGCAGCTCTTCGGATACGCAGTATTTT. This encodes CASSSSDTQYF.